This T cell receptor beta chain stems from a study of cytomegalovirus exposure and HLA in healthy donors. Study conclusions and caveats: Later analysis indicated greater clonal expansion among HLA-associated TCR beta chains than among equally common other chains. A later look showed TCR association rates differing by HLA locus, highest for DRB1 and lowest for HLA-C. Compared with the approximately 680-donor mean, an Asian-associated ancestry cluster reportedly had fewer N-insertions, according to a later analysis.

Per germline, CDR1 DFQATT and CDR2 SNEGSKA (reference sequence). The germline V and J ends were trimmed by 5 bases and 7 bases, with 11 bases remaining between them. The CDR3 runs 11 residues. The PCR contained 60 Vbeta and 13 Jbeta primers. Assay: immunoSEQ multiplex PCR; the TCRdb copy retains only in-frame clones and omits some. The data hold roughly 200,000 clones, with almost 70% observed a single time. To note about this clone: The antigen is not known.

The sample taken for sequencing was PBMCs. The clonotype was recovered from a man aged 40-50 years in good health and CMV-seropositive. V and J are TRBV20-1 and TRBJ1-1; no clear D. CDR3 in DNA: TGCAGTGCTGCCCGGGAGGGTGAAGCTTTCTTT. This sequence encodes CSAAREGEAFF.